This TCR beta chain was recovered during a study of T-cell memory formation after mild COVID-19. Study-wide points: Researchers report contracting CD4+ clones mostly in CM and EM, with CD8+ clones in EMRA. Contracting clones, day 15 to 85, had balanced CD4/CD8, and later expanders favored CD4+.

With respect to this clonotype: The antigen remains unidentified.

Sample barcodes and UMIs were carried by the TCR alpha and TCR beta cDNA libraries that 5'RACE generated with constant-segment primers. MiXCR, applied by TCRdb to the 5' RACE reads, yields one record per CDR3 protein. Here the sample spans 310,000 or so distinct CDR3 sequences, around a sixth being singletons. There are 13 residues in the CDR3. Germline CDR1 SNHLY, CDR2 FYNNEI. Between the trimmed V and J ends, which lost 8 bases and 2 bases, there was a span of 12 bases. The source of this sequence is a man in his late teens or twenties who had mild COVID-19 (a few samples of this study predate the infection). Cell type and time point are not known. What was sequenced was PBMCs or a T cell subset sorted from them (not recorded which). This rearrangement joins TRBV2 to TRBJ2-5; D gene unclear. The CDR3 sequence: CASPSKGQETQYF. Written as DNA, the CDR3 is TGTGCCAGCCCCTCTAAGGGTCAAGAGACCCAGTACTTC.